The text below deals with one T cell receptor beta chain. Its antigen remains unknown. Treatment denoted: approximately nine-day PBMC culture with coronavirus spike peptide pools or control peptides (ViraFEST assay). This sample was included in a study of vaccination and CD4 T cells after COVID-19. The Oncomine TCR Beta short-read assay generated sequence data from the DNA of cultured CD4+ T cells. In TCRdb, the PCR reads were re-called with MiXCR into one record per CDR3 protein. The sample contains around 6,400 distinct CDR3 sequences, roughly 71% of which appear only once. With 8 bases removed from V and 4 bases from J, the gap between germline ends came to 20 bases. The CDR3 covers 15 residues. Germline assignment: CDR1 MDHEN and CDR2 SYDVKM.

This chain joins TRBV28 and TRBJ1-1; no reliable D call. Sample: CD4+ T cells from blood, cultured in vitro. This receptor was identified in a human donor who had recovered from COVID-19. CDR3 DNA sequence: TGTGCCAGCCTGGAGGGTCGGCGGGAGGGCACTGAAGCTTTCTTT. Translation gives CASLEGRREGTEAFF.